The T cell receptor beta chain described here comes from a study of T cell changes during pregnancy in multiple sclerosis. A note on this clone: One end of the junction fails to match germline, which may point to a read error.

From germline, CDR1 is ENHRY and CDR2 SYGVKD. The CDR3 consists of 13 residues. The repertoire was sequenced with immunoSEQ multiplex PCR; TCRdb's copy has only in-frame clones and lacks some. The sample yields about 110,000 clones, just over 90% seen once. The chain is built from TRBV10-3 and TRBJ2-7; a possible D gene is TRBD1 (5 bases). The origin of this receptor is a female donor with multiple sclerosis, enrolled in a pregnancy study. Sequenced material: peripheral blood, taken after pregnancy. The CDR3 loop reads CASSFGQSYEQYF. For the CDR3, the DNA is TGTGCCAGCAGTTTCGGACAATCCTACGAGCAGTACTTC.